This entry features one T cell receptor beta chain sequence. Assay used: immunoSEQ multiplex PCR; TCRdb lists only in-frame clones, some missing. The table records approximately 21,000 clones, 70% to 90% of them present only once. The sample is drawn from a study of blood T cell repertoires in COVID-19. The wider study: T cells, B-cell-depleted T cells, or PBMCs supplied cDNA or gDNA.

The CDR3 is 14 amino acids. Per the germline V gene, CDR1 is GTSNPN and CDR2 is SVGIG (reference sequence). The V and J ends lost 4 bases and 8 bases respectively, with 20 bases between them. The chain employs TRBV30 and TRBJ1-2; the D gene is possibly TRBD1 (6 bases). The sequenced material came from peripheral blood. The origin of this receptor is a human donor with active COVID-19. The donor label of this sample is uncertain. The CDR3 here is CAWTQYRDNAGYTF. CDR3 DNA sequence: TGTGCCTGGACCCAGTACCGGGACAACGCGGGCTACACCTTC.